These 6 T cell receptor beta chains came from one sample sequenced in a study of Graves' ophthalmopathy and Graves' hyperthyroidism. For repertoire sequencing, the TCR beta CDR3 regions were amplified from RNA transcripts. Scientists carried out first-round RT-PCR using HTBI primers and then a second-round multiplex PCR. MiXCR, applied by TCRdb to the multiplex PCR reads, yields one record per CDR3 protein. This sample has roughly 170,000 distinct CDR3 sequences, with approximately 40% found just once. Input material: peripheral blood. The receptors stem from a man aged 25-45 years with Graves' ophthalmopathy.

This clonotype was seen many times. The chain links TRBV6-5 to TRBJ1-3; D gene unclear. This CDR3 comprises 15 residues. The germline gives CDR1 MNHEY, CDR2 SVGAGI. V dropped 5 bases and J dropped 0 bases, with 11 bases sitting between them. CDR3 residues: CASSPSELSGNTIYF. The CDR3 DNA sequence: TGTGCCAGCAGTCCCTCGGAACTCTCTGGAAACACCATATATTTT.

Here the CDR3 DNA reads TGTGCCAGCAGAACTAGGACAGGGGGTCAGCCCCAGCATTTT. Its translation is CASRTRTGGQPQHF. V and J are TRBV27 and TRBJ1-5; TRBD1 agrees at 10 bases. Per the germline V gene, CDR1 is MNHEY and CDR2 is SMNVEV (reference sequence). The CDR3 consists of 14 residues. With V trimmed by 6 bases and J by 6 bases, 5 bases remained unmatched.

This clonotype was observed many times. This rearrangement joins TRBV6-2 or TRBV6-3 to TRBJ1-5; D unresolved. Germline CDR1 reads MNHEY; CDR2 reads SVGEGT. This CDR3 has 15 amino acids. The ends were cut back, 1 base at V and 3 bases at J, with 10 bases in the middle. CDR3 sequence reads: CASSYLGQINQPQHF. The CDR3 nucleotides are TGTGCCAGCAGTTACTTGGGCCAGATCAATCAGCCCCAGCATTTT.

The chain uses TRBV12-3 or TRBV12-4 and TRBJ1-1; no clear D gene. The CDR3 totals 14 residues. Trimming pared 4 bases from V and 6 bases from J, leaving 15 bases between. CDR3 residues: CASSSEGTLSEAFF. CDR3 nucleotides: TGTGCCAGCAGTTCAGAGGGCACACTCTCTGAAGCTTTCTTT.

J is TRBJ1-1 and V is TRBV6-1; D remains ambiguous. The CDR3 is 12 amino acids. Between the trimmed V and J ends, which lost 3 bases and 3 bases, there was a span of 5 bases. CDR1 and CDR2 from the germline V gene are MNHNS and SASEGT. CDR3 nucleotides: TGTGCCAGCAGTGACCGGTACACTGAAGCTTTCTTT. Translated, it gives CASSDRYTEAFF.

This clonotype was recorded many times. The CDR3: CASRRGYEQYF. CDR3 DNA: TGTGCCAGCAGAAGGGGGTACGAGCAGTACTTC. V and J are TRBV6-1 and TRBJ2-7; possibly TRBD1 for D (6 bases). There are 11 residues in the CDR3. Germline V gives CDR1 MNHNS, CDR2 SASEGT. V was cut by 6 bases and J by 4 bases, with 7 bases left in between.